These 19 T cell receptor beta chains came from one sample sequenced in a study of blood T cell repertoires in COVID-19. Repertoires were generated with immunoSEQ multiplex PCR, while TCRdb's copy carries only in-frame clones and drops some. The table lists around 160,000 clones, approximately 83% of them singletons. The sample was peripheral blood. The receptor source for this set is a woman aged 60-70 years with COVID-19, enrolled during active disease.

V usage is TRBV5-5 and J usage is TRBJ1-4, with D possibly TRBD1 on 6 matching bases. V was shortened by 4 bases and J by 6 bases, with 16 bases between the two germline ends. CDR3 length: 15 residues. From germline, CDR1 is SGHKS and CDR2 YYEKEE (reference sequence). CDR3 in amino acids: CASSVRGARDEKLFF. CDR3 in DNA: TGTGCCAGCAGCGTACGGGGGGCACGCGATGAAAAACTGTTTTTT.

A few counts support this clone. The rearrangement links TRBV27 to TRBJ1-1, with 9 bases aligning to TRBD1. J gave up 1 base and V 6 bases, and 9 bases lay outside the gene matches. The CDR3 is 16 amino acids. Germline V CDR1 and CDR2: MNHEY, SMNVEV (reference sequence). The CDR3 coding sequence is TGTGCCAGCAGCCTCGATGGGGGACAGGGGAACACTGAAGCTTTCTTT. Its translation: CASSLDGGQGNTEAFF.

The rearrangement uses TRBV7-2 and TRBJ1-2, with a tentative D call TRBD1 (6 bases). Deletions cut 5 bases from V and 2 bases from J, with 12 bases between. CDR3 length equals 14 residues. CDR1 and CDR2 (germline): SGHTA, FQGNSA. CDR3 loop: CASSATGQNYGYTF. The CDR3, as DNA: TGTGCCAGCAGCGCAACAGGACAGAACTATGGCTACACCTTC. Looking up the rest from reference TRBV7-2 and TRBJ1-2 gives the full variable domain: GAGVSQSPSNKVTEKGKDVELRCDPISGHTALYWYRQSLGQGLEFLIYFQGNSAPDKSGLPSDRFSAERTGGSVSTLTIQRTQQEDSAVYLCASSATGQNYGYTFGSGTRLTVV.

The V gene is TRBV11-2, the J gene TRBJ1-2; 12 bases are shared with TRBD1. The germline gives CDR1 SGHAT, CDR2 FQNNGV. This CDR3 region has 15 residues. After removal of 5 bases from V and 5 bases from J, the junction contained 6 bases not matched to a gene. In DNA form, the CDR3 reads TGTGCCAGCAGCCGAGGGACAGGGGGCATTTATGGCTACACCTTC. The encoded protein is CASSRGTGGIYGYTF.

The chain carries TRBV7-3 and TRBJ2-1; 7 bases are shared with TRBD2. Unmatched junction bases numbered 8, after V lost 4 bases and J lost 11 bases. CDR1 is SGHTA, CDR2 FQGTGA, per germline. The CDR3 consists of 13 residues. Here the CDR3 reads CASSSSGSGKQFF. CDR3 nucleotide sequence: TGTGCCAGCAGCTCAAGTGGGAGCGGGAAGCAGTTCTTC.

The gene calls are TRBV24-1 and TRBJ2-3; the D gene is possibly TRBD1 (6 bases). Trimming took 2 bases from V and 2 from J, leaving 13 bases between them. Germline values: CDR1 KGHDR, CDR2 SFDVKD. The CDR3 is made up of 16 amino acids. CDR3 DNA sequence: TGTGCCACCAGTGATTCCCGACAGGCGTTCACAGATACGCAGTATTTT. This gives the protein CATSDSRQAFTDTQYF.

This clone was found a few times. The rearrangement joins TRBV7-9 to TRBJ2-7; no clear D gene. Germline loops: CDR1 SEHNR, CDR2 FQNEAQ (reference sequence). Deletions cut 1 base from V and 4 bases from J, with 8 bases between. The CDR3 loop spans 13 amino acids. CDR3 DNA: TGTGCCAGCAGCTTAGGGGCACTTTACGAGCAGTACTTC. As protein: CASSLGALYEQYF. The variable domain in full, with the rest retrieved from reference TRBV7-9 and TRBJ2-7, is DTGVSQNPRHKITKRGQNVTFRCDPISEHNRLYWYRQTLGQGPEFLTYFQNEAQLEKSRLLSDRFSAERPKGSFSTLEIQRTEQGDSAMYLCASSLGALYEQYFGPGTRLTVT.

The chain joins TRBV25-1 to TRBJ1-3; no reliable D call. V shed 3 bases and J shed 0 bases, with 9 bases lying between them. The CDR3 is made up of 15 amino acids. The germline V gene has CDR1 MGHDK and CDR2 SYGVNS. The chain's CDR3 is CASSDGAFSGNTIYF. Written as DNA, the CDR3 is TGTGCCAGCAGTGACGGTGCATTCTCTGGAAACACCATATATTTT.

This chain joins TRBV19 and TRBJ2-7; 7 positions match TRBD2. The CDR3 runs 13 residues. V lost 4 bases, J lost 6 bases, and 6 bases stayed unmatched. Germline CDR1 and CDR2: LNHDA and SQIVND (reference sequence). CDR3 protein: CASSNSGGGEQYF. CDR3 bases: TGTGCCAGTAGTAATTCGGGGGGAGGCGAGCAGTACTTC.

The rearrangement links TRBV7-9 to TRBJ2-3; tentatively, D is TRBD1 (5 bases). Looked up from germline, CDR1 is SEHNR and CDR2 is FQNEAQ (reference sequence). The CDR3 has 13 residues. The V end was cut by 4 bases, the J end by 8 bases, with 13 bases between. CDR3 loop: CASSSGSLLTQYF. CDR3 sequence (DNA): TGTGCCAGCAGCTCAGGGTCTCTCCTTACGCAGTATTTT. Filled out from reference TRBV7-9 and TRBJ2-3, the complete variable domain reads DTGVSQNPRHKITKRGQNVTFRCDPISEHNRLYWYRQTLGQGPEFLTYFQNEAQLEKSRLLSDRFSAERPKGSFSTLEIQRTEQGDSAMYLCASSSGSLLTQYFGPGTRLTVL.

This sequence joins TRBV5-3 and TRBJ2-2, with D possibly TRBD1 on 6 matching bases. TRBV5-3 is labeled an ORF, and its function is uncertain. Trimming stripped 5 bases from V and 1 base from J, with 9 bases between. The CDR3 totals 14 residues. The CDR3 sequence: CARRLGQNTGELFF. The DNA for the CDR3 is TGTGCCAGAAGACTGGGACAGAACACCGGGGAGCTGTTTTTT.

The J gene is TRBJ1-1, the V gene TRBV6-5; D may be TRBD1 (5 bases). Germline V gene lookup returns CDR1 MNHEY and CDR2 SVGAGI. Trimming shortened V by 0 bases and J by 2 bases, and 7 bases separated the two germline ends. The length of the CDR3 is 14 residues. CDR3 sequence (DNA): TGTGCCAGCAGTTACTCTACAGGCAACACTGAAGCTTTCTTT. Protein sequence: CASSYSTGNTEAFF.

The rearrangement links TRBV2 to TRBJ2-7; 12 bases line up with TRBD1. Per germline, CDR1 SNHLY and CDR2 FYNNEI. The CDR3 spans 14 residues. After removal of 8 bases from V and 7 bases from J, the junction contained 9 bases not matched to a gene. DNA for the CDR3: TGTGCCAGCCAGACGGGACAGGGGGCGCGGGAGCAGTACTTC. Its translation is CASQTGQGAREQYF. The full variable domain, completed using reference TRBV2 and TRBJ2-7, is EPEVTQTPSHQVTQMGQEVILRCVPISNHLYFYWYRQILGQKVEFLVSFYNNEISEKSEIFDDQFSVERPDGSNFTLKIRSTKLEDSAMYFCASQTGQGAREQYFGPGTRLTVT.

The sample holds one count of this clone. The rearrangement uses TRBV7-6 and TRBJ1-3; maybe TRBD1 (6 bases). Trimming shortened V by 1 base and J by 1 base, and 17 bases separated the two germline ends. CDR1 is SGHVS, CDR2 FNYEAQ, per germline. The CDR3 runs 18 residues. The DNA of the CDR3 is TGTGCCAGCAGCTTAGAGGTAGATCAGGGGCCGTCTGGAAACACCATATATTTT. Translated: CASSLEVDQGPSGNTIYF.

The chain couples TRBV14 to TRBJ1-6; no clear D gene. CDR3 size: 13 residues. V lost 8 bases, J lost 2 bases, and 7 bases lay in between. Germline V gene data show CDR1 as SGHDN and CDR2 as FVKESK. This CDR3 is CASRGAYNSPLHF. In DNA form, the CDR3 reads TGTGCCAGCCGGGGAGCCTATAATTCACCCCTCCACTTT.

DNA for the CDR3: TGTGCCAGCAGCCCCCTAGCGGGGGAAACCGGGGAGCTGTTTTTT. Translated, it gives CASSPLAGETGELFF. The rearrangement joins TRBV7-3 to TRBJ2-2; 10 nucleotides align to TRBD2. The trim removed 5 bases at V and 5 bases at J, leaving 5 bases unmatched. The CDR3 contains 15 residues. The germline V gene has CDR1 SGHTA and CDR2 FQGTGA.

This chain joins TRBV7-8 and TRBJ2-2, with 9 bases matching TRBD1. Germline V gene data show CDR1 as SGHVS and CDR2 as FQNEAQ. J was trimmed by 3 bases and V by 3 bases; bases with no gene match: 14. The CDR3 consists of 19 residues. CDR3 DNA: TGTGCCAGCAGCTTGACTGGGGAACCGGGACAGGGCTACACCGGGGAGCTGTTTTTT. It codes for CASSLTGEPGQGYTGELFF. The full variable domain, with the rest looked up from reference TRBV7-8 and TRBJ2-2, is GAGVSQSPRYKVAKRGQDVALRCDPISGHVSLFWYQQALGQGPEFLTYFQNEAQLDKSGLPSDRFFAERPEGSVSTLKIQRTQQEDSAVYLCASSLTGEPGQGYTGELFFGEGSRLTVL.

The chain is built from TRBV30 and TRBJ1-5; D may be TRBD1 (5 bases). Germline CDR1 GTSNPN, CDR2 SVGIG (reference sequence). Trimming left V 1 base short and J 5 bases short, with 12 bases between. The CDR3 contains 14 residues. CDR3 sequence reads: CAWSGNGGDQPQHF. CDR3 sequence (DNA): TGTGCCTGGAGTGGGAACGGAGGGGATCAGCCCCAGCATTTT.

The J gene is TRBJ1-3, the V gene TRBV10-3, with D maybe TRBD1 (6 bases). Between the trimmed V and J ends, which lost 7 bases and 0 bases, there was a span of 13 bases. Germline assignment: CDR1 ENHRY and CDR2 SYGVKD. The CDR3 length is 15 residues. This CDR3 reads CAITKGDNSGNTIYF. In nucleotides, the CDR3 is TGTGCCATCACCAAAGGGGACAACTCTGGAAACACCATATATTTT.